The 21 T cell receptor beta chains below all came from one sample that was sequenced in a study of cytomegalovirus exposure and HLA in healthy donors. PCR used 60 Vbeta primers and 13 Jbeta primers. Sequenced by immunoSEQ multiplex PCR; TCRdb stores in-frame clones only, minus some. The sample holds about 120,000 clones, 8% to 11% seen once. The sequencing sample was made of PBMCs. These receptors were collected from a woman between 18 and 30 years old in good health and CMV-seropositive.

The sample holds a few counts of this clone. V usage is TRBV6-1 and J usage is TRBJ1-1; the D gene is possibly TRBD1 (5 bases). This CDR3 spans 18 amino acids. Trimming took 1 base from V and 3 from J, leaving 21 bases between them. From germline, CDR1 is MNHNS and CDR2 SASEGT. The CDR3 nucleotides are TGTGCCAGCAGTGAAGAGGAAACGGGCAGGGTAGGATACACTGAAGCTTTCTTT. It yields the protein CASSEEETGRVGYTEAFF.

This chain joins TRBV28 and TRBJ2-7; 8 positions agree with TRBD2. CDR3 length: 14 amino acids. CDR1 and CDR2 from the germline V gene are MDHEN and SYDVKM. Unmatched junction bases numbered 6, after V lost 5 bases and J lost 3 bases. In nucleotides, the CDR3 is TGTGCCAGCAGTCTTAGCGGGATTCTCTACGAGCAGTACTTC. Protein sequence: CASSLSGILYEQYF. The variable domain in full, with the rest retrieved from reference TRBV28 and TRBJ2-7, is DVKVTQSSRYLVKRTGEKVFLECVQDMDHENMFWYRQDPGLGLRLIYFSYDVKMKEKGDIPEGYSVSREKKERFSLILESASTNQTSMYLCASSLSGILYEQYFGPGTRLTVT.

A few counts support this clone. The CDR3 region has the DNA TGTGCCGGCCAGACTAGCGGATACACCGGGGAGCTGTTTTTT. It encodes CAGQTSGYTGELFF. V is TRBV2 and J is TRBJ2-2, with 9 bases that match TRBD2. J lost 3 bases, V lost 11 bases, and 7 bases had no gene match. This CDR3 is built from 14 residues. Germline V lookup: CDR1 SNHLY, CDR2 FYNNEI.

This clone was seen more than once but under ten times. The chain couples TRBV7-9 to TRBJ2-1; D is unclear. The germline V and J ends were trimmed by 1 base and 2 bases, with 9 bases remaining between them. The CDR3 is 15 amino acids. CDR1 and CDR2 (germline): SEHNR, FQNEAQ (reference sequence). Here the CDR3 DNA reads TGTGCCAGCAGCTTAGTTCCGAGGCCCTACAATGAGCAGTTCTTC. Translated: CASSLVPRPYNEQFF. Based on the CDR3 plus reference TRBV7-9 and TRBJ2-1, the full variable domain is DTGVSQNPRHKITKRGQNVTFRCDPISEHNRLYWYRQTLGQGPEFLTYFQNEAQLEKSRLLSDRFSAERPKGSFSTLEIQRTEQGDSAMYLCASSLVPRPYNEQFFGPGTRLTVL.

The gene calls are TRBV18 and TRBJ2-7; D might be TRBD2 (6 bases). Per germline, CDR1 KGHSH and CDR2 LQKENI. V was cut by 3 bases and J by 6 bases, with 12 bases left in between. This CDR3 has 13 residues. CDR3 in DNA: TGTGCCAGCTCACCCGGGACTCAGGGCGAGCAGTACTTC. Translation: CASSPGTQGEQYF.

This clone was observed a few times. J is TRBJ2-1 and V is TRBV9; 9 bases agree with TRBD1. The CDR3 has 14 residues. The germline CDR1 and CDR2 sequences are SGDLS and YYNGEE. The J segment lost 3 bases and the V segment lost 3 bases, leaving 1 base of the junction unmatched. CDR3 nucleotide sequence: TGTGCCAGCAGCGGACAGGGGGTCTACAATGAGCAGTTCTTC. Translating it yields CASSGQGVYNEQFF. Based on the CDR3 plus reference TRBV9 and TRBJ2-1, the full variable domain is DSGVTQTPKHLITATGQRVTLRCSPRSGDLSVYWYQQSLDQGLQFLIQYYNGEERAKGNILERFSAQQFPDLHSELNLSSLELGDSALYFCASSGQGVYNEQFFGPGTRLTVL.

This clone was seen only a few times. The rearrangement uses TRBV28 and TRBJ2-1; D perhaps matches TRBD2 (5 bases). Germline values: CDR1 MDHEN, CDR2 SYDVKM. The CDR3 length is 14 residues. The V end was cut by 7 bases, the J end by 12 bases, with 22 bases between. The CDR3 DNA follows: TGTGCCAGCACGAATTCCTTCTTAGCTGAGGGGCAGTTCTTC. Translating it yields CASTNSFLAEGQFF.

The J gene is TRBJ2-3, the V gene TRBV10-3; 11 nucleotides match TRBD2. This CDR3 is 15 amino acids long. The junction had 12 bases not matched to a gene; V was cut back by 10 bases and J by 6 bases. Germline V gives CDR1 ENHRY, CDR2 SYGVKD. CDR3 nucleotide sequence: TGTGCCACCTACCCGACTAGCGGGACTCAGGATACGCAGTATTTT. It codes for CATYPTSGTQDTQYF.

The chain joins TRBV7-9 to TRBJ1-1; 7 nucleotides line up with TRBD1. V was clipped by 0 bases and J by 7 bases; unmatched bases: 2. The germline gives CDR1 SEHNR, CDR2 FQNEAQ (reference sequence). This CDR3 spans 13 amino acids. This chain's CDR3 is CASSLAGDSEAFF. The DNA for the CDR3 is TGTGCCAGCAGCTTAGCGGGGGACAGTGAAGCTTTCTTT.

This clone has a handful of counts. CDR3 bases: TGTGCCAGCCGTTCAGGCGGGGGAGGTAATGAAAAACTGTTTTTT. This sequence encodes CASRSGGGGNEKLFF. The V gene is TRBV6-5, the J gene TRBJ1-4, with D perhaps TRBD1 (5 bases). The length of the CDR3 is 15 residues. Trimming removed 8 bases from V and 4 bases from J, with 17 bases in between. CDR1 MNHEY and CDR2 SVGAGI come from the germline V gene.

This clone appeared a single time. This sequence joins TRBV11-3 and TRBJ2-3; TRBD1 matches at 8 bases. Germline-derived CDR1 and CDR2 are SGHNT and YENEEA. The CDR3 length is 15 residues. V gave up 4 bases and J gave up 7 bases; unmatched junction bases: 10. CDR3: CASSSGQGVTNTQYF. CDR3 bases: TGTGCCAGCAGCTCTGGACAGGGTGTCACTAATACGCAGTATTTT.

This clone was seen more than once but under ten times. The chain combines TRBV4-1 with TRBJ2-4, with D possibly matching TRBD2 (6 bases). The CDR3 consists of 13 residues. In germline, CDR1 is MGHRA, CDR2 YSYEKL. The V gene lost 4 bases and the J gene lost 8 bases, with 12 bases spanning the gap. The CDR3 coding sequence is TGCGCCAGCAGCCTTCTTTCGGGGGACATTCAGTACTTC. Its protein is CASSLLSGDIQYF.

CDR3 sequence: CASSARGQAEAFF. CDR3 sequence (DNA): TGTGCCAGCAGTGCCCGGGGACAGGCCGAAGCTTTCTTT. The J gene is TRBJ1-1, the V gene TRBV2; 8 positions match TRBD1. There are 13 residues in the CDR3. Per germline, CDR1 SNHLY and CDR2 FYNNEI. V dropped 4 bases and J dropped 8; count of bases not matched to a gene: 6.

V gene TRBV6-1 combines with J gene TRBJ2-2; possible D gene TRBD1, 6 bases. The germline CDR1 and CDR2 sequences are MNHNS and SASEGT. Between the trimmed V and J ends, which lost 8 bases and 4 bases, there was a span of 17 bases. The CDR3 is made up of 15 amino acids. CDR3 loop: CASHRGGTSTGELFF. The DNA of the CDR3 is TGTGCCAGCCACAGAGGGGGAACGAGCACCGGGGAGCTGTTTTTT.

This clone was observed a few times. V gene TRBV13 combines with J gene TRBJ2-3, with D perhaps TRBD1 (6 bases). Trimming took off 5 bases at V and 3 bases at J, with 12 bases between the two ends. Germline V gene lookup returns CDR1 PRHDT and CDR2 FYEKMQ (reference sequence). This CDR3 comprises 14 residues. In nucleotides, the CDR3 is TGTGCCAGCAGCGGACGTACAGGGACAGATACGCAGTATTTT. Its protein is CASSGRTGTDTQYF.

The chain recombines TRBV4-1 with TRBJ2-5, with D uncertain. V was trimmed by 4 bases and J by 2 bases, leaving 11 bases between them. CDR3 size: 14 residues. Germline CDR1 reads MGHRA; CDR2 reads YSYEKL. The CDR3 spells CASSPRPDQETQYF. The CDR3 DNA is TGCGCCAGCAGCCCCCGCCCAGATCAAGAGACCCAGTACTTC.

The rearrangement joins TRBV20-1 to TRBJ1-4; the D is unclear. Trimming pared 3 bases from V and 8 bases from J, leaving 7 bases between. The germline V gene encodes CDR1 DFQATT and CDR2 SNEGSKA (reference sequence). The CDR3 extends over 11 amino acids. The CDR3 region is CSASLVEKLFF. As DNA, the CDR3 is TGCAGTGCTAGTCTCGTCGAAAAACTGTTTTTT.

This chain joins TRBV2 and TRBJ2-3; 7 bases fit TRBD2. This CDR3 has 14 residues. Germline V CDR1 and CDR2: SNHLY, FYNNEI. The junction had 6 bases not matched to a gene; V was cut back by 6 bases and J by 3 bases. The CDR3 region has the DNA TGTGCCAGCAGGTTGGGGGGGGGAACAGATACGCAGTATTTT. This sequence encodes CASRLGGGTDTQYF.

The chain carries TRBV28 and TRBJ1-4, with 8 bases matching TRBD1. V lost 5 bases to trimming and J lost 2 bases; unmatched junction nucleotides: 16. The CDR3 spans 19 residues. Germline values: CDR1 MDHEN, CDR2 SYDVKM. The CDR3 DNA reads as TGTGCCAGCAGTCCCAATCGAGGGGGCAACAGGGGGACTAATGAAAAACTGTTTTTT. It specifies CASSPNRGGNRGTNEKLFF. The whole variable domain, filled in from reference TRBV28 and TRBJ1-4, reads DVKVTQSSRYLVKRTGEKVFLECVQDMDHENMFWYRQDPGLGLRLIYFSYDVKMKEKGDIPEGYSVSREKKERFSLILESASTNQTSMYLCASSPNRGGNRGTNEKLFFGSGTQLSVL.

The gene calls are TRBV5-1 and TRBJ2-2, with 7 nucleotides matching TRBD1. This CDR3 is built from 15 residues. Germline CDR1 and CDR2: SGHRS and YFSETQ. V shed 3 bases, J shed 4 bases, and the junction held 6 bases outside the gene matches. CDR3 coding DNA: TGCGCCAGCAGCTCAGGACAGGAAGTCACCGGGGAGCTGTTTTTT. As protein: CASSSGQEVTGELFF.

The rearrangement links TRBV13 to TRBJ2-7; weak D call: TRBD1 (5 bases). In germline, CDR1 is PRHDT, CDR2 FYEKMQ (reference sequence). V lost 6 bases and J 6 bases, leaving 18 bases between the germline ends. The CDR3 runs 14 residues. CDR3 in DNA: TGTGCCAGCAGTCGTACCATACAGGAATCCGAGCAGTACTTC. Translated: CASSRTIQESEQYF.